A selection of T cell receptor beta chains follows, all from one sample in a study of CD8 T cells in ankylosing spondylitis. MiXCR, run by TCRdb on the 5' RACE reads, gives a single entry per CDR3 protein. The sample has under 170,000 distinct CDR3 sequences, roughly 44% seen once. The sample taken for sequencing was synovial fluid, either unsorted or a sorted T cell fraction (not recorded which). Receptor source: a male donor with ankylosing spondylitis. Both conserved end residues are part of each CDR3. Each record gives: V gene, J gene, clone size, D gene, CDR3 protein, CDR3 DNA. The D gene is left open where the match is weak. A clone size is listed for some rows: how often the clone was seen (once, few, many), or a class if it is expanded.

TRBV4-1	TRBJ1-2	-	TRBD1	CASSLRTGAEVENGYTF	TGCGCCAGCAGCCTACGGACAGGGGCTGAGGTAGAGAATGGCTACACCTTC
TRBV15	TRBJ2-5	-	-	CATSRGGARLETQYF	TGTGCCACCAGCAGAGGAGGGGCGCGTTTGGAGACCCAGTACTTC
TRBV15	TRBJ2-7	few	TRBD1	CATSREGTGVDEQYF	TGTGCCACCAGCAGAGAAGGGACAGGGGTAGACGAGCAGTACTTC
TRBV4-1	TRBJ1-1	-	-	CASSHETGMNTEAFF	TGCGCCAGCAGCCATGAAACAGGCATGAACACTGAAGCTTTCTTT
TRBV7-9	TRBJ1-1	-	TRBD1	CATDRGTNTEAFF	TGTGCCACGGACAGGGGGACGAACACTGAAGCTTTCTTT
TRBV7-9	TRBJ1-1	-	-	CASSLGEFSEAFF	TGTGCCAGCAGCCTGGGGGAGTTTTCTGAAGCTTTCTTT
TRBV10-3	TRBJ1-1	once	-	CAISEYGQGAFF	TGTGCCATCAGTGAATATGGACAAGGAGCTTTCTTT
TRBV3-1	TRBJ2-5	-	-	CASSPHSDPKETQYF	TGTGCCAGCAGCCCCCACTCGGACCCAAAAGAGACCCAGTACTTC
TRBV3-1	TRBJ2-1	-	-	CASSRGTFRSNEQFF	TGTGCCAGCAGCCGCGGGACGTTTAGGAGCAATGAGCAGTTCTTC
TRBV7-9	TRBJ2-4	many	-	CASSLLAENIQYF	TGTGCCAGCAGCTTACTGGCAGAAAACATTCAGTACTTC
TRBV10-3	TRBJ1-1	-	-	CAIGEGGTNTEAFF	TGTGCCATCGGTGAGGGGGGCACGAACACTGAAGCTTTCTTT
TRBV29-1	TRBJ2-7	-	TRBD2	CSASTSANSYEQYF	TGCAGCGCGTCAACTAGCGCGAATTCCTACGAGCAGTACTTC
TRBV2	TRBJ1-1	-	-	CASSEWLENTEAFF	TGTGCCAGCAGTGAATGGCTCGAGAACACTGAAGCTTTCTTT
TRBV5-1	TRBJ2-3	-	TRBD2	CASSYSGSSDTQYF	TGCGCCAGCAGCTATAGCGGGAGTTCGGATACGCAGTATTTT
TRBV7-9	TRBJ1-3	-	-	CASSLFRFSGNTIYF	TGTGCCAGCAGCTTATTCCGGTTCTCTGGAAACACCATATATTTT
TRBV10-3	TRBJ2-3	-	TRBD2	CAISESLAGSTDTQYF	TGTGCCATCAGTGAGTCGCTAGCGGGGAGCACAGATACGCAGTATTTT
TRBV10-3	TRBJ1-5	-	-	CAISESPGFHQPQHF	TGTGCCATCAGTGAGTCCCCAGGGTTTCATCAGCCCCAGCATTTT
TRBV18	TRBJ2-7	once	TRBD1	CASSQRDRGDPYEQYF	TGTGCCAGCTCTCAGAGAGACAGGGGCGACCCCTACGAGCAGTACTTC
TRBV5-1	TRBJ1-1	-	-	CASSLAPGPEAFF	TGCGCCAGCAGCTTGGCCCCCGGGCCTGAAGCTTTCTTT
TRBV12-3/TRBV12-4	TRBJ1-1	few	-	CASSWTHGTEAFF	TGTGCCAGCAGTTGGACGCATGGGACTGAAGCTTTCTTT
TRBV5-1	TRBJ2-7	-	-	CASSPPTYRYEQYF	TGCGCCAGCAGCCCCCCGACTTATAGGTACGAGCAGTACTTC
TRBV27	TRBJ2-7	many	-	CASSTISGTYEQYF	TGTGCCAGCAGTACGATCAGTGGCACCTACGAGCAGTACTTC